This entry lists 14 T cell receptor beta chains sequenced from one sample in a study of blood T cell repertoires in COVID-19. TCRdb's copy holds only in-frame clones and misses some; the assay was immunoSEQ multiplex PCR. The profile shows around 620,000 clones, 85% to 90% of them singletons. The sequenced sample consisted of peripheral blood. These receptors were taken from a young woman with acute or convalescent COVID-19.

The V and J genes are TRBV19 and TRBJ2-6; a weak D match, TRBD1 (5 bases). The CDR3 has 14 amino acids. Trimming pared 3 bases from V and 6 bases from J, leaving 9 bases between. Germline CDR1 and CDR2: LNHDA and SQIVND (reference sequence). CDR3 sequence reads: CASSIQGSANVLTF. The DNA for the CDR3 is TGTGCCAGTAGTATCCAGGGCTCGGCCAACGTCCTGACTTTC.

CDR3 coding DNA: TGTGCCAGCAGCACCCACCAGGGAGGCGCCTATGGCTACACCTTC. Protein sequence: CASSTHQGGAYGYTF. The chain is built from TRBV9 and TRBJ1-2, with TRBD1 as a possible D gene (5 bases). Germline lookup yields CDR1 SGDLS and CDR2 YYNGEE. V lost 4 bases and J 4 bases, leaving 17 bases between the germline ends. The CDR3 length is 15 residues.

CDR3 sequence: CASSLSYSGNTIYF. For the CDR3, the DNA is TGTGCCAGCAGCTTAAGCTACTCTGGAAACACCATATATTTT. The chain is built from TRBV7-2 and TRBJ1-3; D remains ambiguous. The CDR3 runs to 14 residues. Germline loops: CDR1 SGHTA, CDR2 FQGNSA. The ends were cut back, 2 bases at V and 0 bases at J, with 5 bases in the middle.

As for this clone: The identical CDR3 is also encoded by other nucleotide sequences in the sample. V and J are TRBV18 and TRBJ1-6; tentative D call: TRBD1 (5 bases). The CDR3 has 13 residues. V lost 3 bases, J lost 10 bases, and 10 bases lay in between. Germline V gene sequence: CDR1 KGHSH, CDR2 LQKENI. CDR3 in DNA: TGTGCCAGCTCACCTGGGGGGGACTCACCCCTCCACTTT. It yields the protein CASSPGGDSPLHF.

In its sample, this clone was seen once. V usage is TRBV19 and J usage is TRBJ1-5, with D possibly being TRBD1 (6 bases). Germline V gives CDR1 LNHDA, CDR2 SQIVND (reference sequence). The CDR3 contains 14 residues. The V gene lost 5 bases and the J gene lost 4 bases, with 12 bases spanning the gap. The CDR3 loop reads CASSSRGWNQPQHF. The CDR3 DNA reads TGTGCCAGTAGTTCCAGGGGTTGGAATCAGCCCCAGCATTTT. Full variable domain (rest looked up from reference TRBV19 and TRBJ1-5): DGGITQSPKYLFRKEGQNVTLSCEQNLNHDAMYWYRQDPGQGLRLIYYSQIVNDFQKGDIAEGYSVSREKKESFPLTVTSAQKNPTAFYLCASSSRGWNQPQHFGDGTRLSIL.

In this sample, this clone turned up a few times. This sequence joins TRBV5-1 and TRBJ2-5; 8 bases align to TRBD2. This CDR3 spans 17 amino acids. The V and J ends lost 1 base and 5 bases, in that order; junction bases with no gene match: 13. Germline loops: CDR1 SGHRS, CDR2 YFSETQ. CDR3 sequence reads: CASSLHYSRGAAETQYF. In DNA, the CDR3 is TGCGCCAGCAGCTTGCACTACTCGCGGGGGGCCGCGGAGACCCAGTACTTC. Supplemented by reference TRBV5-1 and TRBJ2-5, the full variable domain reads KAGVTQTPRYLIKTRGQQVTLSCSPISGHRSVSWYQQTPGQGLQFLFEYFSETQRNKGNFPGRFSGRQFSNSRSEMNVSTLELGDSALYLCASSLHYSRGAAETQYFGPGTRLLVL.

The chain links TRBV27 to TRBJ1-1; no definite D call. The length of the CDR3 is 15 residues. V lost 4 bases to trimming and J lost 0 bases, with 12 bases between them. Germline V gives CDR1 MNHEY, CDR2 SMNVEV (reference sequence). In DNA form, the CDR3 reads TGTGCCAGCAGTTCACCCGGACTGGTGAACACTGAAGCTTTCTTT. Protein product: CASSSPGLVNTEAFF.

This rearrangement joins TRBV24-1 to TRBJ1-1, with a possible D match to TRBD1 (6 bases). Germline loops: CDR1 KGHDR, CDR2 SFDVKD. Trimming took 5 bases from V and 2 from J, leaving 11 bases between them. This CDR3 is 14 amino acids long. The CDR3 is CATSGAGENTEAFF. Here the CDR3 DNA reads TGTGCCACCAGTGGGGCAGGGGAAAACACTGAAGCTTTCTTT.

The rearrangement uses TRBV9 and TRBJ2-3, with TRBD1 matching 11 bases. The V gene end was trimmed by 3 bases and the J gene end by 2 bases; junction bases not matched to a gene: 5. CDR1 is SGDLS and CDR2 is YYNGEE in the germline V gene. This CDR3 has 16 residues. CDR3 loop: CASSDRDRGNTDTQYF. The CDR3 DNA reads TGTGCCAGCAGCGACCGGGACAGGGGGAACACAGATACGCAGTATTTT.

The CDR3 region is CASSLAGQGMNTEAFF. CDR3 in DNA: TGTGCCAGCAGCTTAGCTGGACAGGGCATGAACACTGAAGCTTTCTTT. V is TRBV11-2 and J is TRBJ1-1; TRBD1 aligns across 8 bases. The CDR3 loop spans 16 amino acids. Trimming took 1 base from V and 0 from J; bases not matched to a gene: 4. In germline, CDR1 is SGHAT, CDR2 FQNNGV. The full variable domain, in which reference TRBV11-2 and TRBJ1-1 provide the parts outside the CDR3, is EAGVAQSPRYKIIEKRQSVAFWCNPISGHATLYWYQQILGQGPKLLIQFQNNGVVDDSQLPKDRFSAERLKGVDSTLKIQPAKLEDSAVYLCASSLAGQGMNTEAFFGQGTRLTVV.

This clone came up once. The chain links TRBV18 to TRBJ1-1, with a tentative D call TRBD1 (5 bases). V was shortened by 1 base and J by 4 bases, with 22 bases between the two germline ends. This CDR3 has 18 residues. Germline-derived CDR1 and CDR2 are KGHSH and LQKENI. CDR3 bases: TGTGCCAGCTCACCACGCGACAGCCGGCGGTATAAGGGCACTGAAGCTTTCTTT. Its translation: CASSPRDSRRYKGTEAFF.

The chain has TRBV4-3 and TRBJ1-2; the D gene is possibly TRBD1 (5 bases). The V end was cut by 1 base, the J end by 8 bases, with 20 bases between. Germline-derived CDR1 and CDR2 are LGHNA and YSLEER. The CDR3 has 16 amino acids. DNA of the CDR3: TGCGCCAGCAGCCAAGTGGGGGGTGGTGAGTCTCGAGGCTACACCTTC. It encodes CASSQVGGGESRGYTF.

The chain links TRBV29-1 to TRBJ1-2; tentatively, D is TRBD1 (6 bases). V was cut by 4 bases and J by 0 bases, with 9 bases left in between. The length of the CDR3 is 13 residues. Germline lookup yields CDR1 SQVTM and CDR2 ANQGSEA. The CDR3 nucleotides are TGCAGCGTTGGGACAGAAGCTAACTATGGCTACACCTTC. Translating gives CSVGTEANYGYTF.

The rearrangement joins TRBV9 to TRBJ1-6, with 7 bases fitting TRBD1. CDR1 is SGDLS, CDR2 YYNGEE, per germline. The J segment lost 9 bases and the V segment lost 0 bases, leaving 15 bases of the junction unmatched. There are 18 residues in the CDR3. The CDR3 is CASSVGGVGDSVSSPLHF. The CDR3 nucleotides read TGTGCCAGCAGCGTAGGAGGTGTGGGGGACAGTGTTAGTTCACCCCTCCACTTT.